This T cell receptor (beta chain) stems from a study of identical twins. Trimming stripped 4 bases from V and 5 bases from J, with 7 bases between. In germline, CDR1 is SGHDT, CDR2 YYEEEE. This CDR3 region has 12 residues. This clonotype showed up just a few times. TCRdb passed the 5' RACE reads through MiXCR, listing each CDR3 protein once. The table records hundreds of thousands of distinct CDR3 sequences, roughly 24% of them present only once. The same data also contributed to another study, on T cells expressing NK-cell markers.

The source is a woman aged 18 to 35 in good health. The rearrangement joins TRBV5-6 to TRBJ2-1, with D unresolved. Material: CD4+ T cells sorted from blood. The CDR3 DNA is TGTGCCAGCAGCCGCCCGGACAATGAGCAGTTCTTC. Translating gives CASSRPDNEQFF.